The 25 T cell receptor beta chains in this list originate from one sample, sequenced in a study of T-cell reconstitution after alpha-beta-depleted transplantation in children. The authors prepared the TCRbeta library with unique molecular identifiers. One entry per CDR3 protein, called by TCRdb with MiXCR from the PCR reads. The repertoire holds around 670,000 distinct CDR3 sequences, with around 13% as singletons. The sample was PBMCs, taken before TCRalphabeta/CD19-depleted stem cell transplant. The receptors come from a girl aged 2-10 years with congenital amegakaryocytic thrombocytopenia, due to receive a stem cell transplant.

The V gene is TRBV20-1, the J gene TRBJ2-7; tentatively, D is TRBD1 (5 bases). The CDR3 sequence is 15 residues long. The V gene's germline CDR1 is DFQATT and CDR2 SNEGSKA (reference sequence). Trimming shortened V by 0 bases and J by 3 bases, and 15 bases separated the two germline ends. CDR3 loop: CSARDSPTGIYEQYF. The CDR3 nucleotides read TGCAGTGCTAGAGATTCTCCTACAGGAATCTACGAGCAGTACTTC.

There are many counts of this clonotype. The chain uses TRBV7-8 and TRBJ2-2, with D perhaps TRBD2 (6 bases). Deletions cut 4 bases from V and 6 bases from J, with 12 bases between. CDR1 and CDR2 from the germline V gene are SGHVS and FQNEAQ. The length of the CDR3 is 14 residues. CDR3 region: CASSSEGQAGELFF. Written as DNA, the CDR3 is TGTGCCAGCAGCTCGGAGGGCCAGGCCGGGGAGCTGTTTTTT.

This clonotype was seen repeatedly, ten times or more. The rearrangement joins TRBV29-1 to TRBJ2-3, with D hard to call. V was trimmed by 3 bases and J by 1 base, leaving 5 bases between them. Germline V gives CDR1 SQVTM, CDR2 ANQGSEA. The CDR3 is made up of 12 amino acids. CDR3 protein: CSVDIGTDTQYF. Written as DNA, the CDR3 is TGCAGCGTTGACATCGGCACAGATACGCAGTATTTT.

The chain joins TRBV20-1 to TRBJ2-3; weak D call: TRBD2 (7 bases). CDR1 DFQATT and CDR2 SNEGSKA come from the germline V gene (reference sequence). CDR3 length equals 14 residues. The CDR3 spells CSQPGEGGTDTQYF. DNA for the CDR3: TGCAGCCAACCAGGGGAGGGGGGCACAGATACGCAGTATTTT.

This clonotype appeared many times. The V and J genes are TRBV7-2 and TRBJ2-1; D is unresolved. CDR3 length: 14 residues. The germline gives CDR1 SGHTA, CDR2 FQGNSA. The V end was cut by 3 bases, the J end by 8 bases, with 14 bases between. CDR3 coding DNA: TGTGCCAGCAGCTTGGACCCGGCGCGCTATGAGCAGTTCTTC. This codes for CASSLDPARYEQFF.

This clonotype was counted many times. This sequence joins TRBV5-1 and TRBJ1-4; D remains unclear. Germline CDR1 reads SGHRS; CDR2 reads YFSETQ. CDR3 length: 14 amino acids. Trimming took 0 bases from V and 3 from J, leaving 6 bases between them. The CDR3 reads CASSLEGSNEKLFF. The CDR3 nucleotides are TGCGCCAGCAGCTTGGAGGGTTCTAATGAAAAACTGTTTTTT.

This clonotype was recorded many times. This CDR3 reads CASSKASGRSIFWDTYEQYF. The DNA for the CDR3 is TGTGCCAGCAGCAAAGCTAGCGGGAGGTCTATCTTCTGGGACACCTACGAGCAGTACTTC. The V call is TRBV21-1, the J call TRBJ2-7; TRBD2, the table's D call, was not compared with the DNA. TRBV21-1 constitutes a pseudogene. The CDR3 runs to 20 residues.

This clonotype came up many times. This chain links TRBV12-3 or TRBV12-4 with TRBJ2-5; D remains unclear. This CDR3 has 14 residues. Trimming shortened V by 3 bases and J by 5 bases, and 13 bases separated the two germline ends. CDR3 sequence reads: CASSFLLVWETQYF. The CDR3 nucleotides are TGTGCCAGCAGTTTTTTGTTAGTTTGGGAGACCCAGTACTTC.

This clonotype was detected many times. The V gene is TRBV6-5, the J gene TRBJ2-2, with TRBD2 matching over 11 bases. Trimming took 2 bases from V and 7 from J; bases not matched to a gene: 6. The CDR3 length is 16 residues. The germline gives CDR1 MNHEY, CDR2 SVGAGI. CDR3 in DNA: TGTGCCAGCAGTTACCTAGCGGGAGGCCTGGACGGGGAGCTGTTTTTT. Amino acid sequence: CASSYLAGGLDGELFF.

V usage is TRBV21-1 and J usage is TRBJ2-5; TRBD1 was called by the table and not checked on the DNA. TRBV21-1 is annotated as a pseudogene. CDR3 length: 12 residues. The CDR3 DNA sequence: TGTGCCACCAGGGGGGCTAGGGAGACCCAGTACTTC. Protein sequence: CATRGARETQYF.

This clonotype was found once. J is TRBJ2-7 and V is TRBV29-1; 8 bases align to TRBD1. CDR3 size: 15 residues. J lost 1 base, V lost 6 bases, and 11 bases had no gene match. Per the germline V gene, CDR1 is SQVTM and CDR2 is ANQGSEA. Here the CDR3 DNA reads TGCAGCGTGGGTAAACCGGGACAGGAATCCTACGAGCAGTACTTC. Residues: CSVGKPGQESYEQYF.

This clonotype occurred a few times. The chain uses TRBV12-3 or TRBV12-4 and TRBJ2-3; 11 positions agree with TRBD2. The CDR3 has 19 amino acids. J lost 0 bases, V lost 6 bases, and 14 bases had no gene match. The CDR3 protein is CASRILAGEPQGSTDTQYF. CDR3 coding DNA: TGTGCCAGCAGAATACTAGCGGGAGAACCCCAGGGTAGCACAGATACGCAGTATTTT.

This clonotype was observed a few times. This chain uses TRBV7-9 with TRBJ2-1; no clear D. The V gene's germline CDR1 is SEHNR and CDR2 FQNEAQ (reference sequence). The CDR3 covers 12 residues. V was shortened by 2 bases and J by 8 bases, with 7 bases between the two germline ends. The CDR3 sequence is CASSLSPYEQFF. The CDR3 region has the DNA TGTGCCAGCAGCTTAAGTCCCTATGAGCAGTTCTTC. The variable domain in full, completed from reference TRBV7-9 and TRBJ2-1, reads DTGVSQNPRHKITKRGQNVTFRCDPISEHNRLYWYRQTLGQGPEFLTYFQNEAQLEKSRLLSDRFSAERPKGSFSTLEIQRTEQGDSAMYLCASSLSPYEQFFGPGTRLTVL.

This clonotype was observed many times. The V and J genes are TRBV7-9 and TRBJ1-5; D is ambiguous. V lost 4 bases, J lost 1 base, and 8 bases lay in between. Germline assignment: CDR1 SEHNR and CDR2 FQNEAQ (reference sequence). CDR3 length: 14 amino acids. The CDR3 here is CASSSRGSNQPQHF. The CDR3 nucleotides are TGTGCCAGCAGCTCCCGGGGAAGCAATCAGCCCCAGCATTTT. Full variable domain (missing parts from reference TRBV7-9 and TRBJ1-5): DTGVSQNPRHKITKRGQNVTFRCDPISEHNRLYWYRQTLGQGPEFLTYFQNEAQLEKSRLLSDRFSAERPKGSFSTLEIQRTEQGDSAMYLCASSSRGSNQPQHFGDGTRLSIL.

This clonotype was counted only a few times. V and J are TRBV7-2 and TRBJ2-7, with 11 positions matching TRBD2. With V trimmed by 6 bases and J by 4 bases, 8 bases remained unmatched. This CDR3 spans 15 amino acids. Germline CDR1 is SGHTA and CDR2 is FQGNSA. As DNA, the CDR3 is TGTGCCAGCAGTTATAGCGGGAGGGTTTCGTACGAGCAGTACTTC. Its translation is CASSYSGRVSYEQYF. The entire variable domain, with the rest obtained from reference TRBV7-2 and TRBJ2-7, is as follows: GAGVSQSPSNKVTEKGKDVELRCDPISGHTALYWYRQSLGQGLEFLIYFQGNSAPDKSGLPSDRFSAERTGGSVSTLTIQRTQQEDSAVYLCASSYSGRVSYEQYFGPGTRLTVT.

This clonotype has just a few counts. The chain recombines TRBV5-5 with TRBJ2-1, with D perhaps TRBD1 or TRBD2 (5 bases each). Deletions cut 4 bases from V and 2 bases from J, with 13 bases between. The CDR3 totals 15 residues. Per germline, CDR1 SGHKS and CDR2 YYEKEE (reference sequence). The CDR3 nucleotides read TGTGCCAGCAGCCTCCGGGACGGTGCCTACAATGAGCAGTTCTTC. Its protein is CASSLRDGAYNEQFF. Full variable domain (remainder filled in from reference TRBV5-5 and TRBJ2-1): DAGVTQSPTHLIKTRGQQVTLRCSPISGHKSVSWYQQVLGQGPQFIFQYYEKEERGRGNFPDRFSARQFPNYSSELNVNALLLGDSALYLCASSLRDGAYNEQFFGPGTRLTVL.

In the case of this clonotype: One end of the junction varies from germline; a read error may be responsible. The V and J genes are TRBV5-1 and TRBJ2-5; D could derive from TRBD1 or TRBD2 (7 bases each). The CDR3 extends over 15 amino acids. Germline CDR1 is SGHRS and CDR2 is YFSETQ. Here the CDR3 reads CASSLQGAGGETQSF. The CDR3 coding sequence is TGCGCCAGCAGCTTACAGGGCGCAGGGGGGGAGACCCAGTCCTTC.

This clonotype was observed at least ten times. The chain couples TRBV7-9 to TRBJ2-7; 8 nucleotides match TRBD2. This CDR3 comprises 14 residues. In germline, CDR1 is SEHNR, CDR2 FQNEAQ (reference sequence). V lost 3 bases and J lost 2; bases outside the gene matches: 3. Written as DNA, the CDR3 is TGTGCCAGCAGCTTCACACTAGCGGCCTACGAGCAGTACTTC. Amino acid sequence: CASSFTLAAYEQYF.

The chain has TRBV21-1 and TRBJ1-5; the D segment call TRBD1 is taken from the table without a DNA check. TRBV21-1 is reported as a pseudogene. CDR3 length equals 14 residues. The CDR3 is CASSNGTGDQPQHF. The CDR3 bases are TGTGCCAGCAGCAATGGGACAGGGGATCAGCCCCAGCATTTT.

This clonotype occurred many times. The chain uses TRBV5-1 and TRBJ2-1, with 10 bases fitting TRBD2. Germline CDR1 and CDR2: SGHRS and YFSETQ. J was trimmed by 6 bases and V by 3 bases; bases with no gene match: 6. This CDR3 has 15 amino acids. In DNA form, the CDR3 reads TGCGCCAGCAGCTACCTAGCGGGAGCTGGCAATGAGCAGTTCTTC. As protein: CASSYLAGAGNEQFF.

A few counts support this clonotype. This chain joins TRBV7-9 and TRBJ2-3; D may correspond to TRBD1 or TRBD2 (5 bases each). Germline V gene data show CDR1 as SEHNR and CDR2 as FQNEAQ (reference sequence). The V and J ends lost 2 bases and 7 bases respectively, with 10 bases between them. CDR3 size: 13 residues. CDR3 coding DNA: TGTGCCAGCAGCTTATGGGACGGTAATACGCAGTATTTT. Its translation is CASSLWDGNTQYF.

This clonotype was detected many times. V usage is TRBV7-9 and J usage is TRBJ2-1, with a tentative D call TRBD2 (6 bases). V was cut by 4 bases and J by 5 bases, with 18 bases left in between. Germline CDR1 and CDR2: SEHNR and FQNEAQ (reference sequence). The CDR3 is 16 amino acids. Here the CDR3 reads CASSSPVRTNHNEQFF. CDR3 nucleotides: TGTGCCAGCAGCTCGCCTGTTCGGACTAACCACAATGAGCAGTTCTTC.

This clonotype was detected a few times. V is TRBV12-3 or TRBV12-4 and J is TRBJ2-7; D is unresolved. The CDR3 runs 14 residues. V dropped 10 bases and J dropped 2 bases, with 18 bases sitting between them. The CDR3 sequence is CATRVVGSTYEQYF. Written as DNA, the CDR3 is TGTGCCACTCGGGTAGTGGGCTCGACCTACGAGCAGTACTTC.

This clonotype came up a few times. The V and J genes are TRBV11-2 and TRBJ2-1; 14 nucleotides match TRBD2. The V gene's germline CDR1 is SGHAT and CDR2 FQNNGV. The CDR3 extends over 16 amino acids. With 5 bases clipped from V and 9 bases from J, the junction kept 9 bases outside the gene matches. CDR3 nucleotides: TGTGCCAGCAGCCCCGGGACTAGCGGGAGCTTGGGTGAGCAGTTCTTC. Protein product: CASSPGTSGSLGEQFF.

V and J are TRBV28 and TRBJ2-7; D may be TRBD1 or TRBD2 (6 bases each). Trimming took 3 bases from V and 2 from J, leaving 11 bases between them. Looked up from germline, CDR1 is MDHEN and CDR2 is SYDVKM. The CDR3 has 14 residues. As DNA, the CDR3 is TGTGCCAGCAGTTTCGGGGGCGCCGCCTACGAGCAGTACTTC. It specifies CASSFGGAAYEQYF. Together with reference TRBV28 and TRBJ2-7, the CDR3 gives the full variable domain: DVKVTQSSRYLVKRTGEKVFLECVQDMDHENMFWYRQDPGLGLRLIYFSYDVKMKEKGDIPEGYSVSREKKERFSLILESASTNQTSMYLCASSFGGAAYEQYFGPGTRLTVT.